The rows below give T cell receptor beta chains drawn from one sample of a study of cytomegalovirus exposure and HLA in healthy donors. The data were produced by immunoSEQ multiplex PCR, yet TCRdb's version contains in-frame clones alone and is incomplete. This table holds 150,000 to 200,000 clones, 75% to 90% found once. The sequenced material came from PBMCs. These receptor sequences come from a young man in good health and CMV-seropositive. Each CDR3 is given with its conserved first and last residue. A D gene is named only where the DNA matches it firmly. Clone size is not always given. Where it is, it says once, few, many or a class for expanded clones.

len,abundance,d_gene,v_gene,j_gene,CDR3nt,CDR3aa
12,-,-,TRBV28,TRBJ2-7,TGTGCCAGCAGTTCCTGGACAGACGAGCAGTACTTC,CASSSWTDEQYF
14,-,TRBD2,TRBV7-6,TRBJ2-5,TGTGCCAGCAGCTTAGGACTAGCCGGAGAGACCCAGTACTTC,CASSLGLAGETQYF
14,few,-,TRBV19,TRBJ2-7,TGTGCCAGTCGAGGTGGGGGCAGCTCCTACGAGCAGTACTTC,CASRGGGSSYEQYF
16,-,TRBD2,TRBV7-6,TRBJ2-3,TGTGCCAGCAGCTTACCTCCTAGCGGGAGCACAGATACGCAGTATTTT,CASSLPPSGSTDTQYF
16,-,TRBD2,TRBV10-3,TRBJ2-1,TGTGCCATCAGTGAGTCTGGGCTAGCGGGGTTCAATGAGCAGTTCTTC,CAISESGLAGFNEQFF
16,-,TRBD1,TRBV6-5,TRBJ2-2,TGTGCCAGCAGTTCGGGACAGCTACCACCTTTTGGGGAGCTGTTTTTT,CASSSGQLPPFGELFF
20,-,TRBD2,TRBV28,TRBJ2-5,TGTGCCAGCAGTTTAAGGATTTGGGTAACTAGCGGGGGCCTCCAAGAGACCCAGTACTTC,CASSLRIWVTSGGLQETQYF
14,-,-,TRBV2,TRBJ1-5,TGTGCCAGCAGCGATCAGGGTTTACGACAGCCCCAGCATTTT,CASSDQGLRQPQHF
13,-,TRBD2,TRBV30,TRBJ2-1,TGTGCCTGGAGACTAGCGGGAGACTATGAGCAGTTCTTC,CAWRLAGDYEQFF
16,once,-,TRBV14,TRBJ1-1,TGTGCCAGCAGCTATCGCACAGGGACGAAAGACACTGAAGCTTTCTTT,CASSYRTGTKDTEAFF
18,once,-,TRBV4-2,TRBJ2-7,TGTGCCAGCAGCCAAGAGAGCCAGGGGAACCAAATAACTTACGAGCAGTACTTC,CASSQESQGNQITYEQYF